One and the same sample provided the 13 T cell receptor beta chains below, sequenced in a study of blood T cell repertoires in COVID-19. Some clones are missing from TCRdb's copy, which holds only in-frame ones; the method was immunoSEQ multiplex PCR. This table has 200,000 or so clones, almost 85% appearing once. Source material: peripheral blood. Receptors were obtained from a human donor with acute or convalescent COVID-19. The donor label of this sample is uncertain.

The rearrangement uses TRBV7-9 and TRBJ1-1; D is undetermined. Deletions cut 4 bases from V and 1 base from J, with 16 bases between. The CDR3 sequence is 16 residues long. Germline CDR1 is SEHNR and CDR2 is FQNEAQ (reference sequence). CDR3 DNA: TGTGCCAGCAGCTCTCGGGCACCCCGGGGGAACACTGAAGCTTTCTTT. It is translated as CASSSRAPRGNTEAFF.

V gene TRBV27 combines with J gene TRBJ1-5; 9 bases are a match to TRBD1. The V gene end was trimmed by 6 bases and the J gene end by 6 bases; junction bases not matched to a gene: 6. Germline values: CDR1 MNHEY, CDR2 SMNVEV (reference sequence). The length of the CDR3 is 14 residues. The CDR3 reads CASSRQGDFQPQHF. CDR3 nucleotides: TGTGCCAGCAGCAGACAGGGGGATTTTCAGCCCCAGCATTTT.

The chain links TRBV11-1 to TRBJ1-5; D not certain. The V gene lost 3 bases and the J gene lost 4 bases, with 10 bases spanning the gap. Germline CDR1 and CDR2: SGHAT and FQDESV (reference sequence). The CDR3 runs 14 residues. CDR3 in amino acids: CASSLALRNQPQHF. CDR3 nucleotides: TGTGCCAGCAGCTTGGCCTTAAGAAATCAGCCCCAGCATTTT.

The CDR3, as DNA: TGTGCCAGCAACCCGGGGGGGATCACTGAAGCTTTCTTT. Its protein is CASNPGGITEAFF. The gene calls are TRBV28 and TRBJ1-1; the D gene is possibly TRBD1 (5 bases). The CDR3 sequence is 13 residues long. V lost 7 bases, J lost 4 bases, and 13 bases lay in between. Germline loops: CDR1 MDHEN, CDR2 SYDVKM.

This chain uses TRBV5-1 with TRBJ2-2; TRBD1 matches 7 bases. Germline CDR1 and CDR2: SGHRS and YFSETQ. The CDR3 has 13 residues. The V segment lost 4 bases and the J segment 11 bases; nucleotides outside the gene matches: 8. Here the CDR3 DNA reads TGCGCCAGCAGCCCATCGACAGGGATCGAGCTGTTTTTT. This sequence encodes CASSPSTGIELFF.

This clone appeared a single time. The chain employs TRBV5-5 and TRBJ1-5; weak D call: TRBD1 (5 bases). Germline values: CDR1 SGHKS, CDR2 YYEKEE (reference sequence). V was shortened by 2 bases and J by 1 base, with 16 bases between the two germline ends. The CDR3 runs to 17 residues. Here the CDR3 reads CASSFGQGGGSNQPQHF. In DNA, the CDR3 is TGTGCCAGCAGCTTTGGGCAGGGCGGCGGAAGCAATCAGCCCCAGCATTTT.

The chain recombines TRBV3-1 (or the pseudogene TRBV3-2) with TRBJ2-5; tentative D call: TRBD2 (6 bases). Germline V gene data show CDR1 as LGHDT and CDR2 as YNNKEL (reference sequence). V gave up 1 base and J gave up 4 bases, with 10 bases separating them. This CDR3 is 14 amino acids long. The CDR3 loop is CASSQGGVGETQYF. CDR3 nucleotide sequence: TGTGCCAGCAGCCAAGGGGGGGTAGGAGAGACCCAGTACTTC.

Concerning this clone itself: This specimen includes other DNA sequences encoding the same CDR3. The chain links TRBV24-1 to TRBJ2-1, with a tentative D call TRBD1 (6 bases). This CDR3 spans 12 amino acids. The germline V gene has CDR1 KGHDR and CDR2 SFDVKD. The germline V and J ends were trimmed by 4 bases and 8 bases, with 8 bases remaining between them. The CDR3 coding sequence is TGTGCCACCAGTGACAGGGGTGATGAGCAGTTCTTC. As protein: CATSDRGDEQFF.

Only a few counts were recorded for this clone. This chain links TRBV29-1 with TRBJ1-1; D call uncertain. CDR3 length equals 14 residues. V was cut by 4 bases and J by 5 bases, with 17 bases left in between. Germline V lookup: CDR1 SQVTM, CDR2 ANQGSEA. Here the CDR3 DNA reads TGCAGCGTTGGTGCCCCTACGCGTCGAACTGAAGCTTTCTTT. Translating gives CSVGAPTRRTEAFF.

The chain recombines TRBV27 with TRBJ2-7, with 11 nucleotides matching TRBD2. Germline V gene lookup returns CDR1 MNHEY and CDR2 SMNVEV (reference sequence). CDR3 length: 15 residues. J lost 1 base, V lost 6 bases, and 5 bases had no gene match. The CDR3 sequence: CASRTLAGVSYEQYF. The CDR3 nucleotides read TGTGCCAGCAGGACACTAGCGGGAGTATCCTACGAGCAGTACTTC.

V usage is TRBV7-2 and J usage is TRBJ2-5, with TRBD1 matching over 10 bases. This CDR3 contains 16 residues. V gave up 5 bases and J gave up 9 bases; unmatched junction bases: 15. The germline gives CDR1 SGHTA, CDR2 FQGNSA. CDR3 DNA: TGTGCCAGCAGCCACCGGGACAGGGGCGCCCGCGGAGCCCAGTACTTC. Translation: CASSHRDRGARGAQYF. Looking up the rest from reference TRBV7-2 and TRBJ2-5 gives the full variable domain: GAGVSQSPSNKVTEKGKDVELRCDPISGHTALYWYRQSLGQGLEFLIYFQGNSAPDKSGLPSDRFSAERTGGSVSTLTIQRTQQEDSAVYLCASSHRDRGARGAQYFGPGTRLLVL.

This clone was observed a single time. The chain carries TRBV29-1 and TRBJ1-5, with D possibly TRBD1 on 6 matching bases. V was clipped by 7 bases and J by 3 bases, with 13 bases between them. The CDR3 spans 13 residues. Germline V CDR1 and CDR2: SQVTM, ANQGSEA. The DNA for the CDR3 is TGCAGCGCCGCCCCAGGGGCCAATCAGCCCCAGCATTTT. Protein sequence: CSAAPGANQPQHF.

This chain uses TRBV9 with TRBJ2-1; 10 bases line up with TRBD2. The CDR3 totals 12 residues. With 1 base clipped from V and 13 bases from J, the junction kept 2 bases outside the gene matches. The germline V gene encodes CDR1 SGDLS and CDR2 YYNGEE. The DNA for the CDR3 is TGTGCCAGCAGCGTAAGCGGGAGGGCCCAGTTCTTC. This gives the protein CASSVSGRAQFF.